The present T cell receptor (beta chain) was sequenced within a study of T cells expressing NK-cell markers. Study context: Repertoires of TCR beta were obtained from T cells sorted as CD3+CD56+NKG2C+, CD3+CD56+NKG2C- and CD3+CD56-NKG2C+. Eight donors were sequenced, of whom seven were HCMV-seropositive, while the remaining one was HCMV-seronegative.

After re-calling the 5' RACE reads, TCRdb lists one entry per CDR3 protein, DNA absent. This sample's table has roughly 390,000 distinct CDR3 sequences. The sample comprised blood T cells: a sorted CD56 or NKG2C T cell subset, CD4+ or CD8+ T cells, or bulk PBMC T cells (not recorded which). The origin of this receptor is a woman in her forties or fifties in good health.

The CDR3 is CASSLGRASGANVLTF. The rearrangement uses TRBV27 and TRBJ2-6; the TRBD1 assignment by TCRdb is unverifiable without DNA. Germline V gives CDR1 MNHEY, CDR2 SMNVEV (reference sequence). The CDR3 sequence is 16 residues long.